A selection of T cell receptor beta chains follows, all from one sample in a study of blood T cell repertoires in COVID-19. Only in-frame clones appear in the TCRdb table, and some are missing; sequencing was by immunoSEQ multiplex PCR. The table has under 150,000 clones, about 88% seen once. Sequencing was done on a sample of peripheral blood. The receptor source for this set is a woman in her seventies who had recovered from COVID-19. CDR3s include the opening cysteine and the closing phenylalanine or tryptophan. A D gene is named only where the DNA matches it firmly.

>TRBV2|15|-|TRBJ2-5
TGTGCCAGCAGTGAACCTGGGACCAGGGGAGAGACCCAGTACTTC
CASSEPGTRGETQYF
>TRBV3-1/TRBV3-2|16|-|TRBJ1-4
TGTGCCAGCAGCCAAGATCGGTACGCAACTAATGAAAAACTGTTTTTT
CASSQDRYATNEKLFF
>TRBV23-1|14|-|TRBJ2-7
TGCGCCAGCAGGAAGGGAGACAGGCCCTACGAGCAGTACTTC
CASRKGDRPYEQYF
>TRBV5-5|13|-|TRBJ2-2
TGTGCCAGCAGCTTATTTGGAGCCGGGGAGCTGTTTTTT
CASSLFGAGELFF
>TRBV10-3|13|-|TRBJ2-7
TGTGCCATCAATAGACAGGTTTCCTACGAGCAGTACTTC
CAINRQVSYEQYF
>TRBV7-9|16|TRBD2|TRBJ2-3
TGTGCCAGCAGCTCGACAGCGGGGGCGGGCCCAGATACGCAGTATTTT
CASSSTAGAGPDTQYF
>TRBV7-9|13|-|TRBJ1-1
TGTGCCAGCAGCCAGACAGCGAGCACTGAAGCTTTCTTT
CASSQTASTEAFF
>TRBV29-1|13|-|TRBJ2-2
TGCAGCGTTGTTCGCGGGGGCCGGGGGGAGCTGTTTTTT
CSVVRGGRGELFF
>TRBV28|16|-|TRBJ2-7
TGTGCCAGCAGTCCCCCCGGGTCAGGGGTGACATCACGGCAGTACTTC
CASSPPGSGVTSRQYF
>TRBV28|13|-|TRBJ2-2
TGTGCCACCCGAGGAGAAATACGAGGGGAGCTGTTTTTT
CATRGEIRGELFF
>TRBV5-8|15|TRBD2|TRBJ2-1
TGTGCCAGCAGCTTGTCACCTAGCGGGTACAATGAGCAGTTCTTC
CASSLSPSGYNEQFF
>TRBV7-2|17|TRBD2|TRBJ2-2
TGTGCCAGCAGCTTAACTAGCGGGAGGGCCAGGACCGGGGAGCTGTTTTTT
CASSLTSGRARTGELFF
>TRBV7-2|15|-|TRBJ1-3
TGTGCCAGCAGCGCCCGGCGGGGGGCTGGGGACACCATATATTTT
CASSARRGAGDTIYF
>TRBV10-1|14|-|TRBJ2-3
TGCGCCAGCAGTGAAGCAAATCGCACAGATACGCAGTATTTT
CASSEANRTDTQYF